These 5 T cell receptor beta chains originate from one sample sequenced in a study of blood T cell repertoires in COVID-19. Clones were sequenced by immunoSEQ multiplex PCR, and TCRdb holds only the in-frame ones, with some missing. The repertoire holds approximately 100,000 clones, with 80% to 90% as singletons. The sample taken for sequencing was peripheral blood. Every receptor here comes from a human donor with COVID-19, enrolled during active disease. The donor label of this sample is uncertain.

The chain recombines TRBV13 with TRBJ2-7; the match to TRBD1 covers 11 bases. Losses at the gene ends were 5 bases for V and 5 bases for J; bases not matched to a gene: 11. This CDR3 is 16 amino acids long. CDR1 PRHDT and CDR2 FYEKMQ come from the germline V gene (reference sequence). Here the CDR3 DNA reads TGTGCCAGCAGCCCCCCCTCGGGACAGGGGGACCACGAGCAGTACTTC. Translating it yields CASSPPSGQGDHEQYF.

The CDR3 loop is CATRGGETQYF. The CDR3 region has the DNA TGTGCCACCCGTGGGGGGGAGACCCAGTACTTC. The rearrangement uses TRBV19 and TRBJ2-5, with D possibly TRBD2 on 6 matching bases. There are 11 residues in the CDR3. V lost 10 bases and J lost 5, with 11 bases in between. Germline CDR1 and CDR2: LNHDA and SQIVND (reference sequence).

This chain joins TRBV4-2 and TRBJ2-7, with D tentatively TRBD1 (6 bases). Deletions cut 0 bases from V and 7 bases from J, with 16 bases between. In germline, CDR1 is LGHNA, CDR2 YNFKEQ. The CDR3 runs 15 residues. The CDR3 DNA reads TGTGCCAGCAGCCAAGAGGGGGCAGGGGTGCGGGAGCAGTACTTC. Amino acid sequence: CASSQEGAGVREQYF.

V usage is TRBV13 and J usage is TRBJ2-5; tentative D call: TRBD2 (6 bases). The germline V and J ends were trimmed by 3 bases and 3 bases, with 14 bases remaining between them. The CDR3 runs 15 residues. CDR1 is PRHDT, CDR2 FYEKMQ, per germline (reference sequence). CDR3 in DNA: TGTGCCAGCAGCTTCAGGGACTTTCCGAAAGAGACCCAGTACTTC. Encoded protein: CASSFRDFPKETQYF. Full variable domain (outside the CDR3, taken from reference TRBV13 and TRBJ2-5): AAGVIQSPRHLIKEKRETATLKCYPIPRHDTVYWYQQGPGQDPQFLISFYEKMQSDKGSIPDRFSAQQFSDYHSELNMSSLELGDSALYFCASSFRDFPKETQYFGPGTRLLVL.

This clone has a single count. The chain uses TRBV5-4 and TRBJ2-1; possible D gene TRBD2, 5 bases. The CDR3 runs 17 residues. Trimming pared 6 bases from V and 0 bases from J, leaving 19 bases between. Germline CDR1 reads SGHNT; CDR2 reads YYREEE (reference sequence). CDR3 in DNA: TGTGCCAGCACCCAAACATTAGCGTGGAGCTCCTACAATGAGCAGTTCTTC. Protein: CASTQTLAWSSYNEQFF.